The 4 T cell receptor beta chains below were found in one sample sequenced in a study of shared clonotypes between healthy human individuals (dated by TCRdb to about 2020). The library was made by the immunoSEQ multiplex PCR assay. TCRdb's version of the immuneACCESS table is confined to in-frame rearrangements and falls short of the full clone set. An unresolved V gene accounts for under half of the shortfall where checked; the remainder is of unknown origin. Counted in this sample were 780,000 or so clones; approximately 72% of them appeared once. Jointly, the top ten make up less than 2% of the sample. The sequencing input was memory CD4+ T cells sorted from blood. According to the study, the label for this sample's cell subset or site signals: CD45RA-negative fraction. All receptors derive from a woman aged 30 to 39 in good health.

V gene TRBV5-6 combines with J gene TRBJ1-2; TRBD1 matches at 8 bases. The CDR3 has 13 amino acids. Germline V lookup: CDR1 SGHDT, CDR2 YYEEEE. V lost 3 bases, J lost 6 bases, and 4 bases stayed unmatched. In DNA, the CDR3 is TGTGCCAGCAGCTCCCAGACAGGGGATGGCTACACCTTC. Residues: CASSSQTGDGYTF.

CDR3 sequence (DNA): TGCGCCAGCAGCTTGCCGGGACGTCGTGAGCAGTACTTC. Translating it yields CASSLPGRREQYF. This chain joins TRBV5-1 and TRBJ2-7; D could derive from TRBD1 or TRBD2 (5 bases each). V lost 1 base to trimming and J lost 7 bases, with 12 bases between them. The V gene's germline CDR1 is SGHRS and CDR2 YFSETQ. The CDR3 runs to 13 residues.

A single count supports this clone. This sequence joins TRBV2 and TRBJ2-1; D not resolved. Germline V gene lookup returns CDR1 SNHLY and CDR2 FYNNEI. The CDR3 spans 15 residues. The germline V and J ends were trimmed by 4 bases and 4 bases, with 14 bases remaining between them. In DNA, the CDR3 is TGTGCCAGCAGTGTTGTGCCTATGGATTACAATGAGCAGTTCTTC. Residues: CASSVVPMDYNEQFF. The whole variable domain, remainder taken from reference TRBV2 and TRBJ2-1, is EPEVTQTPSHQVTQMGQEVILRCVPISNHLYFYWYRQILGQKVEFLVSFYNNEISEKSEIFDDQFSVERPDGSNFTLKIRSTKLEDSAMYFCASSVVPMDYNEQFFGPGTRLTVL.

CDR3 coding DNA: TGTGCCAGTACTCTCCGGCCACGGGTCACAGATACGCAGTATTTT. It yields the protein CASTLRPRVTDTQYF. The chain joins TRBV19 to TRBJ2-3, with D unclear. V was shortened by 7 bases and J by 2 bases, with 16 bases between the two germline ends. The CDR3 covers 15 residues. Per germline, CDR1 LNHDA and CDR2 SQIVND (reference sequence).